This is a list of T cell receptor beta chains from one sample in a study of cytomegalovirus exposure and HLA in healthy donors. Using immunoSEQ multiplex PCR, the repertoire was profiled, and TCRdb retains in-frame clones only, with some absent. The sample holds around 200,000 clones; about 75% are singletons and the top ten take around 1.9%. Sequenced: PBMCs. These receptors were taken from a male donor in good health and CMV-seronegative. Both conserved end residues are part of each CDR3.

cdr3_aa v_call
CASSYYQGTEAFF TRBV5-8
CAMREKRVRHYEQYF TRBV9
CASSEGEGSEKLFF TRBV6-1
CASLGIGGSQETQYF TRBV6-1
CASSLSGQGSGEQYF TRBV5-1
CASSVGGDTEAFF TRBV9
CASSLVGGGSNQPQHF TRBV5-1
CASSIGQGQAFF TRBV27
CASSQDRRAISTDTQYF TRBV4-2
CASSPPGTLEKLFF TRBV18
CASSLAGDTIYF TRBV7-2
CASSLALGGYTF TRBV5-6
CASSSGHSSYEQYF TRBV7-8
CASSLSVGSGTSDEQFF TRBV4-3
CASSYLRDEQYF TRBV6-6
CASSDGTSVRELFF TRBV2
CASSAVLSQGIGNYGYTF TRBV7-8
CASSTDRGQPQHF TRBV19
CASSPLAGPETQYF TRBV30
CASKRQGGGQPQHF TRBV6-5
CASSSSPWTSGSYEQYF TRBV7-2
CASSLKGDRQNYGYTF TRBV7-9
CASSSGNIQYF TRBV28
CASSRGQADTIYF TRBV4-3
CASSLVYGEQFF TRBV27
CASRLMDSYTEAFF TRBV21-1
CAGTVSGGVYYEQYF TRBV6-5
CASSPNRGNTEAFF TRBV27
CASSPGTRNTIYF TRBV28
CASSDVRYREGEETQYF TRBV2
CASSIGVGRHYEQYF TRBV19
CASSPGGGRSNEQFF TRBV7-2
CASSSRGLGLSYEQYF TRBV27
CASSSPGSYGYTF TRBV11-2
CASSLLAGAAPRPDTQYF TRBV4-1
CASSDSSGSYNEQFF TRBV6-4
CASSPVFRVYGYTF TRBV27
CASSPTVGNTIYF TRBV7-3
CASRGADRAGETQYF TRBV7-8
CASSLLQGAANEKLFF TRBV18
CAWSSSSGHEQYF TRBV30
CATGTGLPDGELFF TRBV12-5
CASSDSGQGKLETQYF TRBV25-1
CASSQGRQGGTEAFF TRBV4-3
CASSFTGGGYEQYF TRBV11-3